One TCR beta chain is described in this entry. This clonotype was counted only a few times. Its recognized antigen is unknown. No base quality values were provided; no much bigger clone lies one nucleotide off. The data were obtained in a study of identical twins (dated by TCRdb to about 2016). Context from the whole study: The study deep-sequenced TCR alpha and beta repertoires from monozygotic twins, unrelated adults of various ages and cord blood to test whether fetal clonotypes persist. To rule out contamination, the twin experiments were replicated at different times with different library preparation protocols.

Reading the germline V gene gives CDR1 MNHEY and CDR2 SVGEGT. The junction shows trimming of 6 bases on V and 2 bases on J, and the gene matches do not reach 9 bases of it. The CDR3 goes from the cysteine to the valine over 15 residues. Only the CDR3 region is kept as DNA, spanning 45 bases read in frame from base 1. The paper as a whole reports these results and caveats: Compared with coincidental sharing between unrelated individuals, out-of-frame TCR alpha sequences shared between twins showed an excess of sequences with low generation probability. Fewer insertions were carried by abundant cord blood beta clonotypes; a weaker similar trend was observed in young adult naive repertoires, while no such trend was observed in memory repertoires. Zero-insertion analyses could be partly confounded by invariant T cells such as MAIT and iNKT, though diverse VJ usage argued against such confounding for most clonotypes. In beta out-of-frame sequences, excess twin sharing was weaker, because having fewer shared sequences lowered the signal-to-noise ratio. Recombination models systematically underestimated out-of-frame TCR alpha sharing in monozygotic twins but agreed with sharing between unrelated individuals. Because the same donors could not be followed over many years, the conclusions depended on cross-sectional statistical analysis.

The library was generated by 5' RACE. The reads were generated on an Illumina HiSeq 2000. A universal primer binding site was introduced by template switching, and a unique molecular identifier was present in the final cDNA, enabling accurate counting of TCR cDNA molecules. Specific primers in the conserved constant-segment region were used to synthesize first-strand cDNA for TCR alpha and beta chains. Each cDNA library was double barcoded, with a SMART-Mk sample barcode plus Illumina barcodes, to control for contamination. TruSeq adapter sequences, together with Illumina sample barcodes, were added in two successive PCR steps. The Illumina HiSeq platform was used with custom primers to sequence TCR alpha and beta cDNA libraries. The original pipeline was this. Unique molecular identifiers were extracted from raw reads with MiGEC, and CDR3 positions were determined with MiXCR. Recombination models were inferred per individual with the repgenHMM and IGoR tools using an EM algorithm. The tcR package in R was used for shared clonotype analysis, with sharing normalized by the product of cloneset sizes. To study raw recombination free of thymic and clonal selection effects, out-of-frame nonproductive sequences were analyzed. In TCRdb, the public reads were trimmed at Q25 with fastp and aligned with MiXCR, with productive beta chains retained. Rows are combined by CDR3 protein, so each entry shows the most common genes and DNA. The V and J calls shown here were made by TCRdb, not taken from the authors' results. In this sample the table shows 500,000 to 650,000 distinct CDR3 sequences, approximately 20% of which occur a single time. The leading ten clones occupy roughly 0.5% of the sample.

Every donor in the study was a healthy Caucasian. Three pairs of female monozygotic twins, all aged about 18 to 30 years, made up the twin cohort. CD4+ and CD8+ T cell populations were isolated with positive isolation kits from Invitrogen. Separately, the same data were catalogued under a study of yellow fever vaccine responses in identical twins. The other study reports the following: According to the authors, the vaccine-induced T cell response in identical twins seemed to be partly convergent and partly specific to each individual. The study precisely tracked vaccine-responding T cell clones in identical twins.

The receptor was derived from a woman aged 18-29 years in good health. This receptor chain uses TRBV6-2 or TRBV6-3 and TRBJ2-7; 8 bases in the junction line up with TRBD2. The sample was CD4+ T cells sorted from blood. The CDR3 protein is CASRPHSGDAYEQYV. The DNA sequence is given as TGTGCCAGCAGACCACATAGCGGGGACGCCTACGAGCAGTACGTC.